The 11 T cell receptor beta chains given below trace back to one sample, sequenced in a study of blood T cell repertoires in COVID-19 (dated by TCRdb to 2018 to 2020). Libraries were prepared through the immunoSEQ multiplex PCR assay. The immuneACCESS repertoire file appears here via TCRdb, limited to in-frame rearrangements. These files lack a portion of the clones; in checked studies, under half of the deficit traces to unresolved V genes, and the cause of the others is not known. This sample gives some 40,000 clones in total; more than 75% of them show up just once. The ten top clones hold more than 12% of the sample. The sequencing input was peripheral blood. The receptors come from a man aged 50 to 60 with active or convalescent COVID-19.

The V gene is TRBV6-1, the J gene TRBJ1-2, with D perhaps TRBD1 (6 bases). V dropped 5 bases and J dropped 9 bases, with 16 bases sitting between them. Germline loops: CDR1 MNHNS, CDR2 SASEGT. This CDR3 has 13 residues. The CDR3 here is CASSFENRASYTF. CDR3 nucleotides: TGTGCCAGCAGTTTCGAGAACAGGGCAAGCTACACCTTC.

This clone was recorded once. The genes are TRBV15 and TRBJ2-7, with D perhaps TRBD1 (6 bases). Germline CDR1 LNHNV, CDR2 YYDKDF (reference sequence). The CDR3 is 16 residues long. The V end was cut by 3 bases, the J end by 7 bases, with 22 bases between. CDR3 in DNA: TGTGCCACCAGCAGGGGGGCAGGGGCCCGTTCGGGAGAGCAGTACTTC. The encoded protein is CATSRGAGARSGEQYF. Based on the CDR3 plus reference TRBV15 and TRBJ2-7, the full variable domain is DAMVIQNPRYQVTQFGKPVTLSCSQTLNHNVMYWYQQKSSQAPKLLFHYYDKDFNNEADTPDNFQSRRPNTSFCFLDIRSPGLGDTAMYLCATSRGAGARSGEQYFGPGTRLTVT.

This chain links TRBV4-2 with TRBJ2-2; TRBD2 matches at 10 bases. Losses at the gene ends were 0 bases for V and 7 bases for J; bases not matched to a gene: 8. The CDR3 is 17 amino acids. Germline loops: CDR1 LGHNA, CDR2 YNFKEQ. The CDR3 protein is CASSQDRTSGADGELFF. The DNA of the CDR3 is TGTGCCAGCAGCCAAGATCGTACTAGCGGGGCCGACGGGGAGCTGTTTTTT.

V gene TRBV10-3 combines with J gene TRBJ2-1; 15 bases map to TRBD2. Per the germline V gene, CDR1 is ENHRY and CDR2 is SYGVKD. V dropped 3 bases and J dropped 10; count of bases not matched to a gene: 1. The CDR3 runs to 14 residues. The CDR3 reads CAISDGLAGGEQFF. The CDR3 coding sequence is TGTGCCATCAGTGACGGACTAGCGGGGGGGGAGCAGTTCTTC.

CDR3 bases: TGTGCCAGCAGCCAAGATCCGGGATACTCTAGCACAGATACGCAGTATTTT. Translation gives CASSQDPGYSSTDTQYF. V is TRBV4-2 and J is TRBJ2-3; D is perhaps TRBD2 (5 bases). Germline loops: CDR1 LGHNA, CDR2 YNFKEQ. With 0 bases removed from V and 0 bases from J, the gap between germline ends came to 13 bases. CDR3 length: 17 residues.

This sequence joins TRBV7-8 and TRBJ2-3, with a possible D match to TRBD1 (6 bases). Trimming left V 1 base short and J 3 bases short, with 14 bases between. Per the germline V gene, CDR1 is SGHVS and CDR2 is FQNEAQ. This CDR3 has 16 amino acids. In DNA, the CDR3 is TGTGCCAGCAGCTTAGGGCTACAGGGTCTAACAGATACGCAGTATTTT. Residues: CASSLGLQGLTDTQYF.

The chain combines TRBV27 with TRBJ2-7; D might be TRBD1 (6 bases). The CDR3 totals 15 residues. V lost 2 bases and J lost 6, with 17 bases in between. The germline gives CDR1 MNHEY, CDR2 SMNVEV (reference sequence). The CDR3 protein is CASSLMAGELAEQYF. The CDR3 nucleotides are TGTGCCAGCAGTTTAATGGCAGGGGAGTTAGCCGAGCAGTACTTC.

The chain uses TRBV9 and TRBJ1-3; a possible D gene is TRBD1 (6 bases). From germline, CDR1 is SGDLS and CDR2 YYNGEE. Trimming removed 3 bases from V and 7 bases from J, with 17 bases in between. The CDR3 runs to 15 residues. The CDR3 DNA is TGTGCCAGCAGCGGAGGGGGTCGAAATCCGAACACCATATATTTT. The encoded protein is CASSGGGRNPNTIYF.

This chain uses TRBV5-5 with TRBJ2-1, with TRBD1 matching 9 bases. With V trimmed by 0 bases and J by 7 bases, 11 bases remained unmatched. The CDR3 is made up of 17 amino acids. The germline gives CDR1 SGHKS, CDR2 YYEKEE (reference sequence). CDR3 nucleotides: TGTGCCAGCAGCTTGGATCTAACAGGGGGCCTAAGTAATGAGCAGTTCTTC. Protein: CASSLDLTGGLSNEQFF.

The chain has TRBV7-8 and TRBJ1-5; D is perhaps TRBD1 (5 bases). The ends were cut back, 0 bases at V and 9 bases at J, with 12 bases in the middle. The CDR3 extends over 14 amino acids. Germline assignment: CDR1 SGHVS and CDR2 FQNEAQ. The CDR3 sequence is CASSLAWGERPQHF. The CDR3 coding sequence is TGTGCCAGCAGCTTAGCGTGGGGGGAGAGGCCCCAGCATTTT.

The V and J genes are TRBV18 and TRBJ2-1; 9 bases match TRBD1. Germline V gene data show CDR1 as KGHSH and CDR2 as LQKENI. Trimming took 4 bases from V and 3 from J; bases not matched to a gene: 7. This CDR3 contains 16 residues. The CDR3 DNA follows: TGTGCCAGCTCACTCGGGACAGGGCTGCGCTACAATGAGCAGTTCTTC. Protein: CASSLGTGLRYNEQFF.